The text below deals with one TCR beta chain. What it binds is unknown. The data belong to a study of blood T cells in healthy people across ages. General study results and limits: It was the long-lived donors that had more naive CD4+ cells and higher diversity than aged donors.

Germline CDR1 is SGHAT and CDR2 is FQNNGV. This CDR3 is built from 19 residues. Trimming took 2 bases from V and 0 from J, leaving 19 bases between them. A second PCR, run for about 6 to 11 cycles, used a sample-barcoded 5' primer plus a J-beta primer mix. Every cDNA molecule bore a tag from a template-switch adaptor containing 12 random nucleotides. TCRdb reanalysed the 5' RACE reads using MiXCR and keeps one entry per CDR3 protein. The sample records some 1,000,000 distinct CDR3 sequences, approximately 26% being singletons. These data were also reused for a study on T cells of mothers and their children. That work contributes: A few healthy Caucasian mothers and their six children were the donors.

This rearrangement joins TRBV11-2 to TRBJ2-2; D unresolved. The sequence was obtained from a girl under 10 years old in good health. Source material: blood. In DNA form, the CDR3 reads TGTGCCAGCAGCTTATATTGGCGGACGGAGACTTCGAACACCGGGGAGCTGTTTTTT. Translated, it gives CASSLYWRTETSNTGELFF.